This T cell receptor (beta chain) is drawn from a study of PD-L1 blockade in urothelial cancer. Background on the study: Blood analysis occurred 3 weeks (second dose) and 6 weeks after treatment start. Across blood samples, T cells had a median count of approximately 130,000.

Sequenced by immunoSEQ multiplex PCR; TCRdb stores in-frame clones only, minus some. The data show about 29,000 clones, with 85% to 90% seen just once and 1.5% to 2% held by the top ten. Urothelial carcinoma affected the patients, and it was locally advanced or metastatic. The CDR3 extends over 17 amino acids. V lost 3 bases, J lost 2 bases, and 12 bases stayed unmatched. The germline CDR1 and CDR2 sequences are SGHDN and FVKESK. The V gene is TRBV14, the J gene TRBJ1-2; 7 bases fit TRBD1. This sequence originates from a man aged 45-60 years with urothelial cancer. The source material was PBMCs, sampled around atezolizumab (anti-PD-L1) treatment. CDR3 sequence reads: CASSQTTGANGNYGYTF. CDR3 nucleotide sequence: TGTGCCAGCAGCCAGACAACAGGGGCCAACGGGAACTATGGCTACACCTTC. The full variable domain, completed using reference TRBV14 and TRBJ1-2, is EAGVTQFPSHSVIEKGQTVTLRCDPISGHDNLYWYRRVMGKEIKFLLHFVKESKQDESGMPNNRFLAERTGGTYSTLKVQPAELEDSGVYFCASSQTTGANGNYGYTFGSGTRLTVV.